The 31 T cell receptor beta chains listed next were all sequenced from one sample in a study of T cell repertoires in cytomegalovirus infection. TCRdb ran MiXCR on the reads and lists one entry per CDR3 protein. The sample yields fewer than 350,000 distinct CDR3 sequences, roughly 29% seen once. These receptors' targets are unknown. The specimen was cultured PBMCs, collected from culture after CMV antigen stimulation. The receptors were sampled from a human donor in good health (CMV status not recorded). Some clones in this sample may be carry-over from other donors' samples.

This clonotype was seen more than once but under ten times. The gene calls are TRBV7-9 and TRBJ1-1; 7 bases agree with TRBD1. The CDR3 runs to 14 residues. The trim removed 5 bases at V and 2 bases at J, leaving 5 bases unmatched. Germline CDR1 and CDR2: SEHNR and FQNEAQ (reference sequence). The CDR3 coding sequence is TGTGCCAGCAGCGCGGGACAGATCAACACTGAAGCTTTCTTT. Encoded protein: CASSAGQINTEAFF.

This chain joins TRBV20-1 and TRBJ1-2, with D possibly being TRBD1 (6 bases). The CDR3 extends over 14 amino acids. Germline values: CDR1 DFQATT, CDR2 SNEGSKA (reference sequence). V lost 4 bases and J lost 2, with 14 bases in between. CDR3 protein: CSAKRDNSNYGYTF. The CDR3 DNA reads as TGCAGTGCTAAAAGGGACAACTCAAACTATGGCTACACCTTC.

The chain is built from TRBV12-3 or TRBV12-4 and TRBJ2-5; TRBD2 aligns across 8 bases. The CDR3 contains 14 residues. The ends lost 2 bases at V and 5 bases at J; junction bases unmatched: 4. The CDR3 DNA sequence: TGTGCCAGCAGTTTAAGCGGGAGTTTGGAGACCCAGTACTTC. Protein: CASSLSGSLETQYF.

This clonotype was seen more than once but under ten times. The gene calls are TRBV6-1 and TRBJ2-3; D perhaps matches TRBD2 (7 bases). The germline V and J ends were trimmed by 6 bases and 0 bases, with 16 bases remaining between them. Germline CDR1 and CDR2: MNHNS and SASEGT. There are 16 residues in the CDR3. As DNA, the CDR3 is TGTGCCAGCAGGGATCTGGGGGGGCTGAGCACAGATACGCAGTATTTT. This sequence encodes CASRDLGGLSTDTQYF.

This clonotype was detected ten times or more. The chain joins TRBV7-7 to TRBJ2-5; 10 bases are shared with TRBD2. The junction had 5 bases not matched to a gene; V was cut back by 4 bases and J by 3 bases. The germline CDR1 and CDR2 sequences are SSHAT and FNYEAQ (reference sequence). The CDR3 length is 15 residues. In DNA form, the CDR3 reads TGTGCCAGCAGCTCGCTAGCGGGGGACGAAGAGACCCAGTACTTC. Its translation: CASSSLAGDEETQYF.

This clonotype was observed a single time. The V gene is TRBV28, the J gene TRBJ1-1; 7 nucleotides align to TRBD1. The V and J ends lost 6 bases and 4 bases, in that order; junction bases with no gene match: 8. The CDR3 consists of 14 residues. Germline values: CDR1 MDHEN, CDR2 SYDVKM. In nucleotides, the CDR3 is TGTGCCAGCAGGGAAGGGGGCGTTGGCACTGAAGCTTTCTTT. Protein sequence: CASREGGVGTEAFF.

Ten or more counts support this clonotype. This rearrangement joins TRBV7-2 to TRBJ2-2; D uncertain. CDR3 size: 14 residues. Trimming cost V 1 base and J 3 bases, with 6 bases left between them. Germline V gene data show CDR1 as SGHTA and CDR2 as FQGNSA. The CDR3 region is CASSLDPYTGELFF. The CDR3 region has the DNA TGTGCCAGCAGCTTAGATCCATACACCGGGGAGCTGTTTTTT. Complete variable domain (other parts from reference TRBV7-2 and TRBJ2-2): GAGVSQSPSNKVTEKGKDVELRCDPISGHTALYWYRQSLGQGLEFLIYFQGNSAPDKSGLPSDRFSAERTGGSVSTLTIQRTQQEDSAVYLCASSLDPYTGELFFGEGSRLTVL.

This clonotype is a singleton in its sample. This chain joins TRBV7-9 and TRBJ2-1; 9 nucleotides agree with TRBD1. Germline CDR1 is SEHNR and CDR2 is FQNEAQ (reference sequence). CDR3 size: 17 residues. Trimming cost V 5 bases and J 7 bases; bases outside gene matches: 15. CDR3 amino acids: CASSPKPGQGVANEQFF. CDR3 in DNA: TGTGCCAGCAGCCCAAAACCGGGACAGGGTGTAGCTAATGAGCAGTTCTTC. Combining the CDR3 with reference TRBV7-9 and TRBJ2-1 gives the whole variable domain DTGVSQNPRHKITKRGQNVTFRCDPISEHNRLYWYRQTLGQGPEFLTYFQNEAQLEKSRLLSDRFSAERPKGSFSTLEIQRTEQGDSAMYLCASSPKPGQGVANEQFFGPGTRLTVL.

This clonotype was counted between two and nine times. The rearrangement links TRBV10-3 to TRBJ2-1; TRBD2 matches at 7 bases. V shed 11 bases, J shed 3 bases, and the junction held 13 bases outside the gene matches. Germline V lookup: CDR1 ENHRY, CDR2 SYGVKD. CDR3 length: 15 residues. The DNA of the CDR3 is TGTGCCGCCAGCCCTAGCGGCAACCTCTACAATGAGCAGTTCTTC. Translation: CAASPSGNLYNEQFF.

Only a few counts were recorded for this clonotype. The gene calls are TRBV29-1 and TRBJ2-1; D not resolved. The CDR3 is 15 residues long. Looked up from germline, CDR1 is SQVTM and CDR2 is ANQGSEA. Trimming removed 6 bases from V and 0 bases from J, with 15 bases in between. The DNA for the CDR3 is TGCAGCGTCGCTAAGACCCGTAGCTCCTACAATGAGCAGTTCTTC. Translated: CSVAKTRSSYNEQFF.

This clonotype was counted between two and nine times. The chain combines TRBV7-8 with TRBJ2-6; 14 bases match TRBD2. The CDR3 is 17 residues long. J gave up 4 bases and V 5 bases, and 4 bases lay outside the gene matches. Germline V CDR1 and CDR2: SGHVS, FQNEAQ. The CDR3, as DNA: TGTGCCAGCAGCCAGACTAGCGGGGGGGCGGGGGCCAACGTCCTGACTTTC. Protein sequence: CASSQTSGGAGANVLTF.

The chain is built from TRBV7-2 and TRBJ1-2; D is perhaps TRBD1 (5 bases). V lost 2 bases and J lost 8, with 15 bases in between. Germline V lookup: CDR1 SGHTA, CDR2 FQGNSA. The CDR3 has 14 residues. The CDR3 here is CASSLRDSVRGYTF. DNA of the CDR3: TGTGCCAGCAGCTTACGGGACTCCGTGCGGGGCTACACCTTC. The complete variable domain, with remaining parts taken from reference TRBV7-2 and TRBJ1-2, reads GAGVSQSPSNKVTEKGKDVELRCDPISGHTALYWYRQSLGQGLEFLIYFQGNSAPDKSGLPSDRFSAERTGGSVSTLTIQRTQQEDSAVYLCASSLRDSVRGYTFGSGTRLTVV.

This clonotype was found a few times. The chain combines TRBV7-3 with TRBJ2-7; the match to TRBD1 covers 12 bases. V trimming: 6 bases; J trimming: 5 bases; junction bases outside the gene matches: 5. From germline, CDR1 is SGHTA and CDR2 FQGTGA. CDR3 length equals 14 residues. CDR3 in amino acids: CASSTGTGGNEQYF. As DNA, the CDR3 is TGTGCCAGCAGTACCGGGACAGGGGGCAACGAGCAGTACTTC.

V usage is TRBV27 and J usage is TRBJ2-7; D remains unclear. CDR3 size: 13 residues. V shed 5 bases and J shed 3 bases, with 11 bases lying between them. Germline V gives CDR1 MNHEY, CDR2 SMNVEV (reference sequence). The CDR3 reads CASSPREYYEQYF. The CDR3 DNA follows: TGTGCCAGCAGTCCGAGAGAGTACTACGAGCAGTACTTC.

In this sample, this clonotype turned up a few times. The chain joins TRBV7-2 to TRBJ2-7; D not certain. The length of the CDR3 is 14 residues. Germline V lookup: CDR1 SGHTA, CDR2 FQGNSA. V lost 5 bases and J 2 bases, leaving 13 bases between the germline ends. CDR3 sequence: CASSPGPNPYEQYF. CDR3 sequence (DNA): TGTGCCAGCAGCCCAGGCCCGAATCCCTACGAGCAGTACTTC.

The sample holds many counts of this clonotype. The rearrangement joins TRBV7-8 to TRBJ2-3, with 12 positions matching TRBD1. Germline loops: CDR1 SGHVS, CDR2 FQNEAQ. The CDR3 length is 14 residues. Losses at the gene ends were 4 bases for V and 11 bases for J; bases not matched to a gene: 7. As DNA, the CDR3 is TGTGCCAGCAGCTCGGGACAGGGGGCCCTGGAGCAGTATTTT. Translation: CASSSGQGALEQYF.

The CDR3 DNA reads TGTGCCAGTAGGACGACGTCCTACAATGAGCAGTTCTTC. Translating gives CASRTTSYNEQFF. The chain is built from TRBV19 and TRBJ2-1; D is ambiguous. The CDR3 runs to 13 residues. Germline CDR1 LNHDA, CDR2 SQIVND (reference sequence). Deletions cut 6 bases from V and 1 base from J, with 7 bases between.

Many counts were recorded for this clonotype. The V and J genes are TRBV5-5 and TRBJ1-5; 7 positions agree with TRBD1. This CDR3 region has 15 residues. V lost 4 bases and J lost 7; bases outside the gene matches: 11. Germline V gene data show CDR1 as SGHKS and CDR2 as YYEKEE (reference sequence). The CDR3 DNA follows: TGTGCCAGCAGCGACTCAGGGGGAAAAGGGCAGCCCCAGCATTTT. Its translation: CASSDSGGKGQPQHF.

The table lists this clonotype with a few counts. This chain links TRBV6-1 with TRBJ2-5, with TRBD1 matching over 9 bases. CDR1 MNHNS and CDR2 SASEGT come from the germline V gene. The CDR3 is 15 amino acids. V gave up 6 bases and J gave up 4 bases; unmatched junction bases: 9. Here the CDR3 DNA reads TGTGCCAGCAGCAACACAGGGGGCGGCGGAGAGACCCAGTACTTC. Its translation is CASSNTGGGGETQYF.

A few counts support this clonotype. The chain joins TRBV11-2 to TRBJ1-6; possible D gene TRBD1, 5 bases. This CDR3 is 15 amino acids long. V was clipped by 1 base and J by 7 bases, with 11 bases between them. Germline CDR1 is SGHAT and CDR2 is FQNNGV. The CDR3 is CASSLGGRANSPLHF. In DNA form, the CDR3 reads TGTGCCAGCAGCTTAGGCGGCAGGGCAAATTCACCCCTCCACTTT.

This clonotype was detected once. The chain combines TRBV4-2 with TRBJ1-3; D perhaps matches TRBD1 (6 bases). Trimming left V 1 base short and J 4 bases short, with 11 bases between. The CDR3 runs to 15 residues. CDR1 and CDR2 (germline): LGHNA, YNFKEQ. The CDR3 here is CASSQAGARGNTIYF. As DNA, the CDR3 is TGTGCCAGCAGCCAAGCGGGGGCTCGAGGAAACACCATATATTTT.

The CDR3 region has the DNA TGCAGTGCTACCCCGAAGGCTTTGGACCGGCCTTCTTACAATGAGCAGTTCTTC. Translated: CSATPKALDRPSYNEQFF. The chain combines TRBV20-1 with TRBJ2-1, with D unresolved. Germline assignment: CDR1 DFQATT and CDR2 SNEGSKA (reference sequence). V lost 4 bases and J 4 bases, leaving 26 bases between the germline ends. This CDR3 is built from 18 residues.

This rearrangement joins TRBV30 to TRBJ1-4, with D possibly matching TRBD1 (6 bases). V dropped 0 bases and J dropped 6 bases, with 17 bases sitting between them. The CDR3 has 16 amino acids. Germline V gives CDR1 GTSNPN, CDR2 SVGIG (reference sequence). As DNA, the CDR3 is TGTGCCTGGAGTGTAGATCTTGGGACACAGTATGAAAAACTGTTTTTT. It codes for CAWSVDLGTQYEKLFF.

There are a few counts of this clonotype. This chain connects TRBV15 to TRBJ2-3, with D perhaps TRBD2 (6 bases). The CDR3 covers 15 residues. The germline V and J ends were trimmed by 1 base and 1 base, with 9 bases remaining between them. The germline CDR1 and CDR2 sequences are LNHNV and YYDKDF (reference sequence). CDR3 amino acids: CATSRGGDGTDTQYF. In DNA, the CDR3 is TGTGCCACCAGCAGAGGGGGGGATGGCACAGATACGCAGTATTTT. The entire variable domain, with the rest obtained from reference TRBV15 and TRBJ2-3, is as follows: DAMVIQNPRYQVTQFGKPVTLSCSQTLNHNVMYWYQQKSSQAPKLLFHYYDKDFNNEADTPDNFQSRRPNTSFCFLDIRSPGLGDTAMYLCATSRGGDGTDTQYFGPGTRLTVL.

The chain uses TRBV5-8 and TRBJ1-3, with D possibly TRBD1 on 6 matching bases. This CDR3 is 15 amino acids long. Germline loops: CDR1 SGHTS, CDR2 YDEGEE. The germline V and J ends were trimmed by 4 bases and 3 bases, with 14 bases remaining between them. The CDR3 DNA reads TGTGCCAGCAGCAAGGATGCAGGGGTTGGAAACACCATATATTTT. This sequence encodes CASSKDAGVGNTIYF. Supplemented by reference TRBV5-8 and TRBJ1-3, the full variable domain reads EAGVTQSPTHLIKTRGQQATLRCSPISGHTSVYWYQQALGLGLQFLLWYDEGEERNRGNFPPRFSGRQFPNYSSELNVNALELEDSALYLCASSKDAGVGNTIYFGEGSWLTVV.

The chain carries TRBV27 and TRBJ1-5; D may be TRBD1 (5 bases). Germline lookup yields CDR1 MNHEY and CDR2 SMNVEV (reference sequence). The CDR3 contains 14 residues. V was trimmed by 5 bases and J by 3 bases, leaving 11 bases between them. The CDR3 DNA follows: TGTGCCAGCAGTCCAGGGATCAACAATCAGCCCCAGCATTTT. It yields the protein CASSPGINNQPQHF.

This clonotype was seen only a few times. The chain recombines TRBV19 with TRBJ1-2; TRBD1 is a possible D gene (5 bases). The CDR3 extends over 11 amino acids. Germline lookup yields CDR1 LNHDA and CDR2 SQIVND (reference sequence). Trimming removed 10 bases at V and 11 bases at J, with 17 bases between. The CDR3 reads CATRMGTGYTF. As DNA, the CDR3 is TGTGCCACCCGCATGGGAACAGGATACACCTTC. Looking up the rest from reference TRBV19 and TRBJ1-2 gives the full variable domain: DGGITQSPKYLFRKEGQNVTLSCEQNLNHDAMYWYRQDPGQGLRLIYYSQIVNDFQKGDIAEGYSVSREKKESFPLTVTSAQKNPTAFYLCATRMGTGYTFGSGTRLTVV.

The sample holds a few counts of this clonotype. The V gene is TRBV18, the J gene TRBJ1-3; the D is unclear. The CDR3 covers 16 residues. Trimming took 3 bases from V and 1 from J, leaving 13 bases between them. Germline V gene sequence: CDR1 KGHSH, CDR2 LQKENI. The DNA of the CDR3 is TGTGCCAGCTCACCCTCCGGGGTTTCATCTGGAAACACCATATATTTT. Amino acids: CASSPSGVSSGNTIYF. The variable domain in full, completed from reference TRBV18 and TRBJ1-3, reads NAGVMQNPRHLVRRRGQEARLRCSPMKGHSHVYWYRQLPEEGLKFMVYLQKENIIDESGMPKERFSAEFPKEGPSILRIQQVVRGDSAAYFCASSPSGVSSGNTIYFGEGSWLTVV.

This clonotype has at least ten counts. The rearrangement uses TRBV7-8 and TRBJ2-7; 7 nucleotides line up with TRBD2. Germline V gene lookup returns CDR1 SGHVS and CDR2 FQNEAQ. CDR3 length: 19 residues. The V segment lost 5 bases and the J segment 0 bases; nucleotides outside the gene matches: 19. The CDR3 reads CASSVKRGSSGLSSYEQYF. The DNA for the CDR3 is TGTGCCAGCAGCGTAAAAAGGGGATCTAGCGGTCTTAGCTCCTACGAGCAGTACTTC.

The CDR3 DNA sequence: TGCAGTGCTCTTTTCAGGGAAACAGATACGCAGTATTTT. This sequence encodes CSALFRETDTQYF. The chain joins TRBV20-1 to TRBJ2-3, with TRBD1 as a possible D gene (5 bases). Trimming stripped 5 bases from V and 3 bases from J, with 12 bases between. The CDR3 runs 13 residues. The germline V gene encodes CDR1 DFQATT and CDR2 SNEGSKA (reference sequence).

The rearrangement links TRBV12-3 or TRBV12-4 to TRBJ1-1, with a possible D match to TRBD1 (6 bases). The V gene lost 7 bases and the J gene lost 5 bases, with 20 bases spanning the gap. The CDR3 length is 15 residues. CDR3 in DNA: TGTGCCAGCACAATAGGAGGGGGGAGATCGACTGAAGCTTTCTTT. The encoded protein is CASTIGGGRSTEAFF.